These 6 T cell receptor beta chains share one sample of origin, sequenced in a study of shared clonotypes between healthy human individuals. Produced via immunoSEQ multiplex PCR; TCRdb's table is partial and in-frame only. This table has roughly 2 million clones, about 95% appearing once. Positively selected for CCR7, the CD45RO-negative cells used as naive CD8 cells excluded terminally differentiated effector memory CD45RA+ cells. Sequencing was carried out using naive CD8+ T cells sorted from blood. The receptors were sampled from a man between 18 and 29 years old in good health.

The chain uses TRBV7-6 and TRBJ2-2; D is perhaps TRBD1 (6 bases). Germline V gene sequence: CDR1 SGHVS, CDR2 FNYEAQ. Trimming stripped 5 bases from V and 5 bases from J, with 12 bases between. This CDR3 is built from 14 residues. Here the CDR3 reads CASSANQGTGELFF. The CDR3, as DNA: TGTGCCAGCAGCGCAAACCAGGGGACCGGGGAGCTGTTTTTT.

This chain joins TRBV6-1 and TRBJ2-4; 8 bases line up with TRBD1. The CDR3 consists of 13 residues. The junction had 4 bases not matched to a gene; V was cut back by 6 bases and J by 6 bases. Germline-derived CDR1 and CDR2 are MNHNS and SASEGT. The CDR3 loop reads CASRGQGLNIQYF. CDR3 sequence (DNA): TGTGCCAGCAGAGGACAGGGACTAAACATTCAGTACTTC.

The rearrangement uses TRBV5-5 and TRBJ1-1; weak D call: TRBD1 (6 bases). Trimming shortened V by 0 bases and J by 5 bases, and 11 bases separated the two germline ends. The length of the CDR3 is 14 residues. The germline V gene encodes CDR1 SGHKS and CDR2 YYEKEE (reference sequence). CDR3 nucleotides: TGTGCCAGCAGCTTGGAACAGGGAATTACTGAAGCTTTCTTT. This translates into CASSLEQGITEAFF.

This clone has a single count. The chain uses TRBV10-3 and TRBJ1-2, with a tentative D call TRBD1 (5 bases). Germline-derived CDR1 and CDR2 are ENHRY and SYGVKD. The CDR3 is 13 amino acids. The V end was cut by 5 bases, the J end by 4 bases, with 11 bases between. CDR3 sequence reads: CAISPGPPYGYTF. The CDR3 DNA follows: TGTGCCATCAGTCCGGGACCCCCCTATGGCTACACCTTC.

The CDR3 sequence: CAISEGTLTGTQYF. The CDR3 DNA follows: TGTGCCATCAGTGAGGGTACCCTGACAGGGACCCAGTACTTC. The chain has TRBV10-3 and TRBJ2-5, with D perhaps matching TRBD1 (6 bases). Germline CDR1 is ENHRY and CDR2 is SYGVKD. Trimming shortened V by 2 bases and J by 7 bases, and 14 bases separated the two germline ends. The CDR3 sequence is 14 residues long.

This chain joins TRBV19 and TRBJ1-6, with unresolved D. In germline, CDR1 is LNHDA, CDR2 SQIVND (reference sequence). The CDR3 loop spans 16 amino acids. Trimming stripped 3 bases from V and 8 bases from J, with 17 bases between. The CDR3 protein is CASSMVFGYADSPLHF. As DNA, the CDR3 is TGTGCCAGTAGTATGGTCTTCGGGTACGCCGATTCACCCCTCCACTTT.